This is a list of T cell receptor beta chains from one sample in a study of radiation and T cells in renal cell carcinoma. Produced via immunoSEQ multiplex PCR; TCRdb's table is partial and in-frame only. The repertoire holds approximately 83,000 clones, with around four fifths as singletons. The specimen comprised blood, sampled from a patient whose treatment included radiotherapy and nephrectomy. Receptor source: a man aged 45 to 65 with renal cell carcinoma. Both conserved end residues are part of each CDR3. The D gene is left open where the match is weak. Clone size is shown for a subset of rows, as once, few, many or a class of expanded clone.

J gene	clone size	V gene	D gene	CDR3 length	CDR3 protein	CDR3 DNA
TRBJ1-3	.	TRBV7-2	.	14	CASSQAMSGNTIYF	TGTGCCAGCAGCCAAGCGATGTCTGGAAACACCATATATTTT
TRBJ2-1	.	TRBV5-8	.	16	CASSSGAGGTYNEQFF	TGTGCCAGCAGCTCGGGGGCCGGGGGGACCTACAATGAGCAGTTCTTC
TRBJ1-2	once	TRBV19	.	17	CASSIEGMARANYGYTF	TGTGCCAGTAGTATAGAGGGAATGGCAAGAGCTAACTATGGCTACACCTTC
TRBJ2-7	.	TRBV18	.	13	CASSPGGQKYPYF	TGTGCCAGCTCACCGGGGGGACAGAAATACCCGTACTTC
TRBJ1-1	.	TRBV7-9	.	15	CASSLGSTLGTEAFF	TGTGCCAGCAGCTTAGGTTCTACCCTCGGGACTGAAGCTTTCTTT
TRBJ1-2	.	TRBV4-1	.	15	CASSQVLGKIDGYTF	TGCGCCAGCAGCCAAGTTCTAGGGAAAATCGATGGCTACACCTTC
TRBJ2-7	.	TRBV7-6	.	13	CASSSGSGDEQYF	TGTGCCAGCAGCTCGGGGAGTGGCGACGAGCAGTACTTC
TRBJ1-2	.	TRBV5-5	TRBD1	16	CASSFGVGQGFYGYTF	TGTGCCAGCAGCTTTGGAGTTGGACAGGGTTTCTATGGCTACACCTTC
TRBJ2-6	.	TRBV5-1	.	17	CASSKTPRAAGANVLTF	TGCGCCAGCAGCAAGACTCCCCGGGCGGCAGGGGCCAACGTCCTGACTTTC
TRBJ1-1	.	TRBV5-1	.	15	CASSYSETVATEAFF	TGCGCCAGCAGCTATTCGGAAACGGTGGCCACTGAAGCTTTCTTT
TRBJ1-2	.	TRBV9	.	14	CASSPGAENYGYTF	TGTGCCAGCAGCCCCGGGGCAGAAAACTATGGCTACACCTTC
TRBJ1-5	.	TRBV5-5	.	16	CASSLEVGRGNQPQHF	TGTGCCAGCAGCTTGGAGGTGGGAAGGGGCAATCAGCCCCAGCATTTT
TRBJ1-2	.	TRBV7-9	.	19	CASSLGRGLLHGGNYGYTF	TGTGCCAGCAGCTTAGGAAGGGGACTCCTCCACGGAGGGAACTATGGCTACACCTTC
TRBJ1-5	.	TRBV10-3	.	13	CAIRRGEGQPQHF	TGTGCCATCAGGAGGGGTGAAGGTCAGCCCCAGCATTTT
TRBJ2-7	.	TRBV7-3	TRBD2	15	CASSVLAGGPHEQYF	TGTGCCAGCAGCGTACTAGCGGGAGGGCCCCACGAGCAGTACTTC
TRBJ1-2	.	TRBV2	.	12	CASKFTIYGYTF	TGTGCCAGCAAGTTTACTATCTATGGCTACACCTTC
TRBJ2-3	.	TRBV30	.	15	CAWRVFRVSQDTQYF	TGTGCCTGGAGGGTGTTCAGGGTTAGTCAGGATACGCAGTATTTT
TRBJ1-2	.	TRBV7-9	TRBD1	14	CASSQGQGTYGYTF	TGTGCCAGCAGCCAGGGACAGGGGACCTATGGCTACACCTTC
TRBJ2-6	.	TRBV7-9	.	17	CASSDLDGRAGANVLTF	TGTGCCAGCAGCGATCTGGACGGTCGGGCTGGGGCCAACGTCCTGACTTTC
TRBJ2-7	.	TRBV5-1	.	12	CASSLDTYEQYF	TGCGCCAGCAGCTTGGACACCTACGAGCAGTACTTC
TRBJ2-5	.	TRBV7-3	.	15	CASSLTAGTGETQYF	TGTGCCAGCAGCTTAACGGCCGGGACGGGGGAGACCCAGTACTTC
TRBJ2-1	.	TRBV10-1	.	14	CASSDSLSYNEQFF	TGCGCCAGCAGTGATTCCCTCTCCTACAATGAGCAGTTCTTC
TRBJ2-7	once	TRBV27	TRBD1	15	CASSTYRGNSYEQYF	TGTGCCAGCAGTACTTACAGGGGGAACTCCTACGAGCAGTACTTC
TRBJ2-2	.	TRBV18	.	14	CASSPLGGSGELFF	TGTGCCAGCTCACCCCTCGGGGGTTCCGGGGAGCTGTTTTTT
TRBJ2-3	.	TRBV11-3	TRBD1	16	CASSKNSGTGADTQYF	TGTGCCAGCAGCAAAAACTCCGGGACAGGGGCAGATACGCAGTATTTT
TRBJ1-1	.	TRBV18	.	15	CASSRGGLSNTEAFF	TGTGCCAGCTCACGTGGGGGACTATCGAACACTGAAGCTTTCTTT
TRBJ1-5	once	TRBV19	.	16	CASSIDRVNSNQPQHF	TGTGCCAGTAGTATAGACAGGGTCAATAGCAATCAGCCCCAGCATTTT
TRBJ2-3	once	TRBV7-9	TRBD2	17	CASSLLAGATSTDTQYF	TGTGCCAGCAGCCTGCTAGCGGGGGCTACTAGCACAGATACGCAGTATTTT
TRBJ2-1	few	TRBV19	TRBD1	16	CASSSPGQGYYNEQFF	TGTGCCAGTAGTTCACCGGGACAGGGGTACTACAATGAGCAGTTCTTC
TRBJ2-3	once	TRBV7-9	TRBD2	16	CASSRGELTSTDTQYF	TGTGCCAGCAGCCGGGGGGAGCTTACTAGCACAGATACGCAGTATTTT
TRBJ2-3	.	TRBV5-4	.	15	CASNSRAVGTDTQYF	TGTGCCAGCAACTCACGGGCAGTTGGTACAGATACGCAGTATTTT
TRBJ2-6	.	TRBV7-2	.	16	CASSLGYHSGANVLTF	TGTGCCAGCAGCTTAGGATACCACTCTGGGGCCAACGTCCTGACTTTC
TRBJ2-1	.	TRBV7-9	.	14	CASSTRDKYNEQFF	TGTGCCAGCAGCACCCGGGACAAGTACAATGAGCAGTTCTTC
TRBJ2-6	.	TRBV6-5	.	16	CASSYSWGDGANVLTF	TGTGCCAGCAGTTACTCATGGGGGGATGGGGCCAACGTCCTGACTTTC
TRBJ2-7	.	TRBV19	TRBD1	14	CASSIRTGSYEQYF	TGTGCCAGTAGTATTCGGACAGGGTCCTACGAGCAGTACTTC
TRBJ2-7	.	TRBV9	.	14	CASSVGPRNYEQYF	TGTGCCAGCAGCGTCGGACCTAGGAACTACGAGCAGTACTTC
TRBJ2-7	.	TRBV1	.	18	CTSSQDHRPRDLTYEQYF	TGCACCAGCAGCCAAGATCACCGTCCTCGGGACTTAACCTACGAGCAGTACTTC
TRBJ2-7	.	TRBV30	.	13	CALDPAGPREQYF	TGTGCCTTGGACCCGGCAGGGCCGAGGGAGCAGTACTTC
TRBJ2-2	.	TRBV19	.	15	CASSPRTVQTGELFF	TGTGCCAGTAGTCCACGGACAGTACAAACCGGGGAGCTGTTTTTT
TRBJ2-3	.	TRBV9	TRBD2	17	CASSARPLAGGPDTQYF	TGTGCCAGCAGCGCCCGACCACTAGCGGGGGGGCCAGATACGCAGTATTTT
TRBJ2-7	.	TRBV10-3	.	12	CAISDFTYEQYF	TGTGCCATCAGTGACTTCACCTACGAGCAGTACTTC
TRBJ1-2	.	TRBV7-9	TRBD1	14	CASRPGQRNYGYTF	TGTGCCAGCAGGCCGGGACAGCGGAACTATGGCTACACCTTC
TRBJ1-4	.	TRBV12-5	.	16	CASGLRQARFAEKLFF	TGTGCTAGTGGTTTGAGACAAGCTCGTTTCGCCGAAAAACTGTTTTTT
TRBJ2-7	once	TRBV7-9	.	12	CASSSLPYEQYF	TGTGCCAGCAGCTCATTACCGTACGAGCAGTACTTC
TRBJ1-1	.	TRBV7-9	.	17	CASERGSLAVLNTEAFF	TGTGCCAGTGAGCGGGGGAGTTTGGCGGTACTGAACACTGAAGCTTTCTTT
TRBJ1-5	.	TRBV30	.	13	CALDGVGNQPQHF	TGTGCCCTGGACGGGGTTGGCAATCAGCCCCAGCATTTT
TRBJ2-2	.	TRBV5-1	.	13	CASSLSVTGELFF	TGCGCCAGCAGCTTGTCGGTCACCGGGGAGCTGTTTTTT
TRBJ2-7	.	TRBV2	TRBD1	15	CASSVFGQGGNEQYF	TGTGCCAGCAGTGTTTTTGGACAGGGCGGAAACGAGCAGTACTTC
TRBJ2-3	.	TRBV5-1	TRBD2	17	CASSLEGSGSGADTQYF	TGCGCCAGCAGCTTGGAGGGTAGCGGGAGTGGAGCAGATACGCAGTATTTT
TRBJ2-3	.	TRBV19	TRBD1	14	CASSQDRGTDTQYF	TGTGCCAGTAGTCAGGACAGGGGCACAGATACGCAGTATTTT
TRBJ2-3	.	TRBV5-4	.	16	CASSSPQTRSTDTQYF	TGTGCCAGCAGCTCCCCGCAGACTAGGAGCACAGATACGCAGTATTTT
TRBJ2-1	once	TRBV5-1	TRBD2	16	CASSRQTSGGNNEQFF	TGCGCCAGCAGTCGACAGACTAGCGGGGGTAACAATGAGCAGTTCTTC
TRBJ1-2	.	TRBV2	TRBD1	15	CASSEAGQGYYGYTF	TGTGCCAGCAGTGAAGCGGGACAGGGCTACTATGGCTACACCTTC
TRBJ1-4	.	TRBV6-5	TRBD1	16	CASSYSIGTGDEKLFF	TGTGCCAGCAGTTACTCGATCGGGACAGGGGACGAAAAACTGTTTTTT
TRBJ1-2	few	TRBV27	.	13	CASSASGIYGYTF	TGTGCCAGCAGCGCCTCCGGGATATACGGCTACACCTTC
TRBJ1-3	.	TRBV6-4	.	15	CASSDPGISGNTIYF	TGTGCCAGCAGTGACCCCGGAATCTCTGGAAACACCATATATTTT
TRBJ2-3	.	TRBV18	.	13	CASSPTPQDTQYF	TGTGCCAGCTCCCCCACCCCCCAAGATACGCAGTATTTT
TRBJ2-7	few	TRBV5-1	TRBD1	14	CASTLGGQGGEQYF	TGCGCCAGCACCCTGGGGGGACAGGGGGGCGAGCAGTACTTC
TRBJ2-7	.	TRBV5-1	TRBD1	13	CASSLDRGDEQYF	TGCGCCAGCAGCCTGGACAGGGGGGACGAGCAGTACTTC